The source of this T cell receptor beta chain is a study of shared clonotypes between healthy human individuals. On the study more broadly: Each donor had three CD4 naive, three CD4 memory, two CD8 naive and one CD8 memory plate. The study's findings and limits: The study found about 5% of naive CD4 clonotypes shared across a handful of donors.

Repertoires were generated with immunoSEQ multiplex PCR, while TCRdb's copy carries only in-frame clones and drops some. This table holds over a million clones, around 76% found once. As regards this clone: Its antigen is not known.

The CDR3 totals 13 residues. Deletions cut 5 bases from V and 4 bases from J, with 9 bases between. Germline V lookup: CDR1 LGHNT, CDR2 FRNRAP. The V gene is TRBV12-5, the J gene TRBJ1-5, with unresolved D. This TCR derives from a man aged 18-30 years in good health. Specimen: memory CD4+ T cells sorted from blood. Indicated subset: CD45RA-negative fraction. The CDR3 DNA is TGTGCTAGTGGTCTTGGTCCAAATCAGCCCCAGCATTTT. The encoded protein is CASGLGPNQPQHF.